This T cell receptor beta chain came from a study of glioma-infiltrating T cells. Trimming pared 6 bases from V and 3 bases from J, leaving 20 bases between. Germline loops: CDR1 MNHNS, CDR2 SASEGT. The CDR3 length is 16 residues. This clonotype was seen many times. Its antigen remains unknown. Study-wide findings and caveats: Non-neoplastic patients had below-expected tissue-blood divergence, while all gliomas exceeded expectation. Only very few CDR3 sequences appeared in both tissue and blood.

Using RNA template, CDR3s of TCR alpha and beta were amplified with iRepertoire arm-PCR. Each CDR3 protein gets one entry after TCRdb re-called the multiplex PCR reads with MiXCR. The sample carries more than 95,000 distinct CDR3 sequences, around 28% recorded once. The J gene is TRBJ1-1, the V gene TRBV6-1; TRBD1 might be the D (5 bases). Input material: glioma tissue, nonneoplastic brain tissue, or PBMCs (not recorded which). This receptor was obtained from a human donor with low-grade glioma or glioblastoma, undergoing nonglioma brain surgery, or in good health (not recorded which). The CDR3 DNA sequence: TGTGCCAGCAGCCGAGATTCTGGGGACGGGGACACTGAAGCTTTCTTT. It encodes CASSRDSGDGDTEAFF.